This T cell receptor (beta chain) is drawn from a study of CD8+CD57+ T cells in acquired aplastic anemia. Those patients picked for sequencing had displayed CD8+CD57+ cell expansion on flow cytometry. Findings and limits, study-wide: About 30 shared CD8+ CDR3s appeared highly expressed within patients' immunodominant clones.

Both TCR beta VDJ combination and CDR3 sequence profiling were carried out. Genomic DNA was the template for this profiling. TCRdb re-called the reads with MiXCR, one entry per CDR3 protein. The table lists more than 250,000 distinct CDR3 sequences, approximately 86% of them singletons, with roughly 42% in the top ten. With regard to this clonotype: Its matching antigen is unknown. Because the CDR3's place on the DNA is in doubt, the DNA is left out and the CDR3 is given as listed by TCRdb.

The specimen sequenced was sorted CD4+, CD8+, or CD8+CD57+ T cells (not recorded which) from PBMCs. The TCR was taken from a human donor with aplastic anemia.

CDR3 in amino acids: CASSSSGTQYFHQF. The chain carries TRBV7-9 and TRBJ2-3. Including both end residues, the CDR3 is 14 amino acids long. The germline CDR1 and CDR2 sequences are SEHNR and FQNEAQ (reference sequence).